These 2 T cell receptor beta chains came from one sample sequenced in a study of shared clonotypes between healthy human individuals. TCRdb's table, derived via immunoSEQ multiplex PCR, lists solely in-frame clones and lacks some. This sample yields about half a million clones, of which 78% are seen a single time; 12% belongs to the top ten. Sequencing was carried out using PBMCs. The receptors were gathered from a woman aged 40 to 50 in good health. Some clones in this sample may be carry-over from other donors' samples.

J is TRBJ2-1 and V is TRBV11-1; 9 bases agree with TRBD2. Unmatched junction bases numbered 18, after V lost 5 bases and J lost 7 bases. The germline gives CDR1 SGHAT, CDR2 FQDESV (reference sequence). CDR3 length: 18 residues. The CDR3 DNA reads TGTGCCAGCAGCCCCCGTGGTAGCGGGAGTTACATGGAGAATGAGCAGTTCTTC. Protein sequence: CASSPRGSGSYMENEQFF.

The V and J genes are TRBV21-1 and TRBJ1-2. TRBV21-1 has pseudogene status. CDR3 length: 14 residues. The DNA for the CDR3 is TGTGCCAGCAGCAAAGGAGTGGGGAATCATGGCTACACCTTC. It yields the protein CASSKGVGNHGYTF.